This is a list of T cell receptor beta chains from one sample in a study of OX40 agonist ivuxolimab in advanced cancers. Using immunoSEQ multiplex PCR, the repertoire was profiled, and TCRdb retains in-frame clones only, with some absent. Among roughly 65,000 clones, around 86% were seen once, and the ten largest hold 0.35% to 0.45%. Specimen: CD4+ or CD8+ T cells sorted from blood, collected in a trial of the OX40 agonist ivuxolimab. Source of these receptors: an adult with an advanced solid tumor such as melanoma, head and neck, liver or kidney cancer. CDR3s include the opening cysteine and the closing phenylalanine or tryptophan. A D gene is named only where the DNA matches it firmly. Clone size is shown for a subset of rows, as once, few, many or a class of expanded clone.

j_call | clone_size | v_call | d_call | cdr3_nt | cdr3_aa
TRBJ1-1 | - | TRBV6-5 | TRBD1 | TGTGCCAGCAGCTTGACAGGGGACACTGAAGCTTTCTTT | CASSLTGDTEAFF
TRBJ2-3 | - | TRBV21-1 | - | TGTGCCAGCGGCCCCTGGGGACCGCCTGACGATACGCAGTATTTT | CASGPWGPPDDTQYF
TRBJ2-2 | - | TRBV9 | TRBD1 | TGTGCCAGCAGCGGTAACAGGGGCACCGGGGAGCTGTTTTTT | CASSGNRGTGELFF
TRBJ1-4 | - | TRBV6-5 | TRBD1 | TGTGCCAGCAGTCCGACAGGGAGTCATGAAAAACTGTTTTTT | CASSPTGSHEKLFF
TRBJ2-7 | few | TRBV6-1 | - | TGTGCCAGCAGGGACCACTATTACGAGCAGTACTTC | CASRDHYYEQYF
TRBJ1-2 | - | TRBV5-8 | - | TGTGCCAGCAGCTGGGGCGGGGTACAGGGCTACACCTTC | CASSWGGVQGYTF
TRBJ2-7 | once | TRBV11-2 | TRBD1 | TGTGCCAGCGCTCCCCCGGGACAGGGGCTCGTCGAGCAGTACTTC | CASAPPGQGLVEQYF
TRBJ2-5 | once | TRBV5-6 | - | TGTGCCAGCAGCTTGGCCGGGGGCTCCGAGACCCAGTACTTC | CASSLAGGSETQYF
TRBJ1-1 | - | TRBV6-5 | - | TGTGCCACCCGGCGAAGGGGCGTGAACACTGAAGCTTTCTTT | CATRRRGVNTEAFF
TRBJ2-3 | - | TRBV2 | - | TGTGCCAGCAGAGCCTCATCAGATACGCAGTATTTT | CASRASSDTQYF
TRBJ2-5 | - | TRBV19 | TRBD2 | TGTGCCAGTAGCACCGGGGGGAAAGAGACCCAGTACTTC | CASSTGGKETQYF